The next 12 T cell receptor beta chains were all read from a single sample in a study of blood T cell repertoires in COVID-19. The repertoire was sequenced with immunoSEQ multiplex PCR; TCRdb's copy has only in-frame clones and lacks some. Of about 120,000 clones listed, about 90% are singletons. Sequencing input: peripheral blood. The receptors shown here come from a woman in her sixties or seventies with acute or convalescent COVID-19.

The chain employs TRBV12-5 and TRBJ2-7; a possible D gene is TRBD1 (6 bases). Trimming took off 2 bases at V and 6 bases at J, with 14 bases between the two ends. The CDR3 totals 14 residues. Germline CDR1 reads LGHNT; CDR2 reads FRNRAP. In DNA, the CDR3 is TGTGCTAGTGGTTTGACAGGGTCGGTCGGCGAGCAGTACTTC. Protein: CASGLTGSVGEQYF.

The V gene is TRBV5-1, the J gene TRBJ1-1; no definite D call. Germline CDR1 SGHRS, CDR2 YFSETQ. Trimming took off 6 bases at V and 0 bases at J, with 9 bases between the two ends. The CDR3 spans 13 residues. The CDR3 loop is CASKPRVNTEAFF. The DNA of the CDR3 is TGCGCCAGCAAACCTCGGGTGAACACTGAAGCTTTCTTT.

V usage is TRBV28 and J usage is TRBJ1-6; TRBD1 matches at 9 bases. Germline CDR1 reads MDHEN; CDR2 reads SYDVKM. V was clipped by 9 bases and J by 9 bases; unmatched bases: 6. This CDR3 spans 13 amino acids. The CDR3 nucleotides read TGTGCCAGTTGGGGACAGGGAAGTTCACCCCTCCACTTT. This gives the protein CASWGQGSSPLHF.

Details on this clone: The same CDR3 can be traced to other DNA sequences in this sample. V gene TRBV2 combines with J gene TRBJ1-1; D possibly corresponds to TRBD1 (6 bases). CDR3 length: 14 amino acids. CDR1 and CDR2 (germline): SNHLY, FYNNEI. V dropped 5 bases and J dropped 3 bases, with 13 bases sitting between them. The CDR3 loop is CASSKQGGDTEAFF. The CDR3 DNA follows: TGTGCCAGCAGTAAACAGGGCGGTGACACTGAAGCTTTCTTT.

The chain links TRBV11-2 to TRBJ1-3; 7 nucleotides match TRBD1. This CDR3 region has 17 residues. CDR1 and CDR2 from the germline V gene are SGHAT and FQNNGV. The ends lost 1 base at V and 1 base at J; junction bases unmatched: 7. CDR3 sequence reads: CASSLVIYRGSGNTIYF. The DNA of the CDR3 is TGTGCCAGCAGCTTAGTCATCTACAGGGGTTCTGGAAACACCATATATTTT.

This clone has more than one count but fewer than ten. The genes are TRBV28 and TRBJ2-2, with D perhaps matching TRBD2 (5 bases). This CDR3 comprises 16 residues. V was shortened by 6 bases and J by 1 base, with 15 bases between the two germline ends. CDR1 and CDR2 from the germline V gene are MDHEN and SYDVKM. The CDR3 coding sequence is TGTGCCAGCAGCAGTCCAGGTGGAGGGAACACCGGGGAGCTGTTTTTT. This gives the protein CASSSPGGGNTGELFF.

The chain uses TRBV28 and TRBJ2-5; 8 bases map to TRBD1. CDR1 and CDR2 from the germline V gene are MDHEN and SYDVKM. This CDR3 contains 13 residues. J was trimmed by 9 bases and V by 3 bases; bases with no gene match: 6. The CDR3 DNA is TGTGCCAGCAGTTTGGGGACAGGCTGGGCCCAGTACTTC. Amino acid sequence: CASSLGTGWAQYF.

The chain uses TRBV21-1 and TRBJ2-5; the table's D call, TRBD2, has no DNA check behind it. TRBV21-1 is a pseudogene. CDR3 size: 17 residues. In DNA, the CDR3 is TGTGCCAGCAGCAAAGAGGAGGGGACTAGCGGCCAAGAGACCCAGTACTTC. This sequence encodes CASSKEEGTSGQETQYF.

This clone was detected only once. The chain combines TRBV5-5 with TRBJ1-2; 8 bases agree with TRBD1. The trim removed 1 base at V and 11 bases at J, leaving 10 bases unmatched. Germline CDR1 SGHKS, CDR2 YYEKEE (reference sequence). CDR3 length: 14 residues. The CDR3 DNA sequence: TGTGCCAGCAGCTTGAGACCAGGGGGCGCTATTTACACCTTC. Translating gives CASSLRPGGAIYTF.

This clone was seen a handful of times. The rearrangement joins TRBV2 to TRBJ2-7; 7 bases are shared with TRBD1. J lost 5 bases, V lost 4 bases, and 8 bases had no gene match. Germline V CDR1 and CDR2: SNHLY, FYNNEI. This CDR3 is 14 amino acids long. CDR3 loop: CASSVNRGTDEQYF. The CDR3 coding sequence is TGTGCCAGCAGTGTTAACAGGGGTACGGACGAGCAGTACTTC.

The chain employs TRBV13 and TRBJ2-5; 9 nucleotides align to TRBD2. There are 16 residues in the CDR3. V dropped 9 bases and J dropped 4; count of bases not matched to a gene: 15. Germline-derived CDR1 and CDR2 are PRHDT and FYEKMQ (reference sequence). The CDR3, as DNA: TGTGCCAGTAACTCACGGGGCGGGGGGGCCGCAGAGACCCAGTACTTC. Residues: CASNSRGGGAAETQYF.

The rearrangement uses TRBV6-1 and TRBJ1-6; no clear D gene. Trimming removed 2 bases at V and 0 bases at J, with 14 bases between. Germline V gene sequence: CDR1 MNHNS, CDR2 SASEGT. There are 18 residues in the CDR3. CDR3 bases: TGTGCCAGCAGTGAAAGAAACAGCCTCAGCTCCTATAATTCACCCCTCCACTTT. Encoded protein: CASSERNSLSSYNSPLHF.